These T cell receptor beta chains were read from a single sample in a study of Graves' ophthalmopathy and Graves' hyperthyroidism. MiXCR, run by TCRdb on the multiplex PCR reads, gives a single entry per CDR3 protein. In the table there are about 550,000 distinct CDR3 sequences, under 45% of which are singletons. The material sequenced was peripheral blood or thyroid tissue (not recorded which). These receptors were collected from an adult man with Graves' hyperthyroidism. CDR3s include the opening cysteine and the closing phenylalanine or tryptophan. The D gene is left open where the match is weak. Clone size is not always given. Where it is, it says once, few, many or a class for expanded clones.

D gene	clone size	V gene	J gene	CDR3 protein	CDR3 DNA
TRBD2	.	TRBV24-1	TRBJ2-3	CATRAGGPWCYTDTQYF	TGTGCCACCAGAGCGGGGGGCCCGTGGTGCTACACAGATACGCAGTATTTT
.	.	TRBV2	TRBJ1-2	CASSPLGGTSGYTF	TGTGCCAGCAGCCCGTTAGGGGGTACCTCTGGCTACACCTTC
TRBD1	.	TRBV2	TRBJ1-5	CASSERRQGRNQPQHF	TGTGCCAGCAGTGAAAGGAGACAGGGAAGAAATCAGCCCCAGCATTTT
.	many	TRBV7-9	TRBJ2-2	CASSPPGKAGELFF	TGTGCCAGCAGCCCCCCTGGCAAGGCCGGGGAGCTGTTTTTT
TRBD1	.	TRBV28	TRBJ2-7	CASSKEQGPSYEQYF	TGTGCCAGCAGTAAGGAACAGGGGCCCTCCTACGAGCAGTACTTC
.	few	TRBV6-5	TRBJ2-7	CASSFTFSYEQYF	TGTGCCAGCAGTTTTACATTTTCCTACGAGCAGTACTTC
TRBD1	.	TRBV11-1	TRBJ1-2	CASSISAQGGYTF	TGTGCCAGTAGTATTAGCGCACAGGGGGGCTACACCTTC
TRBD1	.	TRBV29-1	TRBJ1-2	CSVESGTGIGYTF	TGCAGCGTTGAGAGTGGGACAGGGATCGGCTACACCTTC
.	.	TRBV20-1	TRBJ2-3	CSATQRRSSTDTQYF	TGCAGTGCCACCCAACGGCGGTCTAGCACAGATACGCAGTATTTT
.	many	TRBV12-3/TRBV12-4	TRBJ1-2	CASSLSAGAGYTF	TGTGCCAGCAGTTTATCGGCAGGCGCCGGCTACACCTTC
TRBD1	.	TRBV10-3	TRBJ1-1	CASSGDRVNTEASF	TGTGCCAGCAGTGGGGACAGGGTGAACACTGAAGCTTCCTTT
TRBD1	.	TRBV29-1	TRBJ2-3	CSVEGALTDTQYF	TGCAGCGTAGAGGGGGCCCTCACAGATACGCAGTATTTT
.	few	TRBV7-9	TRBJ2-6	CASDGGGAPGANVLTF	TGTGCCAGCGATGGAGGGGGCGCGCCTGGGGCCAACGTCCTGACTTTC
.	.	TRBV20-1	TRBJ2-6	CSARGRGANVLTF	TGCAGTGCTAGGGGGCGTGGGGCCAACGTCCTGACTTTC
.	many	TRBV5-1	TRBJ1-2	CASSLGRGDRYTF	TGCGCCAGCAGCTTGGGAAGGGGGGATCGCTACACCTTC
.	.	TRBV7-8	TRBJ1-2	CASRLDLGYGYTF	TGTGCCAGCAGACTCGACTTAGGGTACGGCTACACCTTC
.	.	TRBV30	TRBJ1-5	CAWSPTRPSNQPQHF	TGTGCCTGGAGTCCTACTCGGCCCAGCAATCAGCCCCAGCATTTT
.	many	TRBV28	TRBJ1-1	CATGAGGTEAFF	TGTGCCACCGGGGCGGGGGGCACTGAAGCTTTCTTT
TRBD1	.	TRBV25-1	TRBJ2-7	CASTRTGGGGSEQYF	TGTGCTAGCACCCGGACAGGGGGCGGAGGGTCCGAGCAGTACTTC
TRBD2	many	TRBV13	TRBJ2-2	CASSQRLAGGPSNTGELFF	TGTGCCAGCAGCCAAAGACTAGCGGGAGGGCCCTCGAACACCGGGGAGCTGTTTTTT
TRBD2	.	TRBV20-1	TRBJ2-5	CSATRGSLTETQYF	TGCAGTGCAACGCGGGGGAGTCTAACGGAGACCCAGTACTTC
.	.	TRBV7-3	TRBJ1-5	CASGSDSYGLNQPQHF	TGTGCCAGCGGGTCCGACAGCTATGGCCTCAATCAGCCCCAGCATTTT
TRBD1	.	TRBV10-3	TRBJ1-4	CAISEGTGFTEKLFF	TGTGCCATCAGTGAGGGGACAGGGTTTACTGAAAAACTGTTTTTT
TRBD1	.	TRBV6-6	TRBJ1-2	CASSRRTSRTGRNGYTF	TGTGCCAGCAGTCGAAGGACGTCCCGGACAGGGCGGAATGGCTACACCTTC
.	many	TRBV10-3	TRBJ1-1	CAIRGTQDTEAFF	TGTGCCATCCGAGGGACCCAGGACACTGAAGCTTTCTTT
.	many	TRBV10-2	TRBJ2-2	CASSERANTGELFF	TGCGCCAGCAGTGAAAGAGCGAACACCGGGGAGCTGTTTTTT
.	.	TRBV6-1	TRBJ1-2	CASRQAPYGYTF	TGTGCCAGCAGGCAAGCCCCCTATGGCTACACCTTC
TRBD2	.	TRBV20-1	TRBJ2-1	CSARRGELAGGEQFF	TGCAGTGCTAGAAGGGGGGAGCTAGCGGGTGGTGAGCAGTTCTTC
TRBD2	once	TRBV5-1	TRBJ2-5	CASVSGLVIQYF	TGCGCCAGCGTTTCGGGACTAGTGATCCAGTACTTC
TRBD1	once	TRBV5-8	TRBJ2-7	CASSTGQGNTYYEQCF	TGCGCCAGCAGCACGGGACAGGGGAATACCTACTACGAGCAGTGCTTC
TRBD1	.	TRBV7-2	TRBJ1-1	CASSLKEGTGRVEAFF	TGTGCCAGCAGCTTAAAGGAAGGGACAGGGAGGGTGGAAGCTTTCTTT
.	.	TRBV5-6	TRBJ1-2	CATGGGGAFDGYTF	TGTGCCACGGGGGGCGGGGGCGCTTTTGATGGCTACACCTTC
TRBD1	.	TRBV5-1	TRBJ1-3	CASSLVPGGFGNTIYF	TGCGCCAGCAGCTTGGTGCCAGGGGGCTTTGGAAACACCATATATTTT
.	.	TRBV7-8	TRBJ1-2	CASSSLTRDYGYTF	TGTGCCAGCAGCTCGCTCACCCGGGACTATGGCTACACCTTC
TRBD1	.	TRBV7-2	TRBJ2-1	CASSLALDRGGYNEQFF	TGTGCCAGCAGCTTAGCGCTGGACAGGGGAGGCTACAATGAGCAGTTCTTC
.	.	TRBV5-6	TRBJ1-1	CASSLSVNTEALF	TGTGCCAGCAGCTTGAGTGTCAACACTGAAGCTTTATTT
.	many	TRBV15	TRBJ2-2	CATALGTGELFF	TGTGCCACCGCCCTTGGGACCGGGGAGCTGTTTTTT
TRBD1	few	TRBV29-1	TRBJ1-2	CSVELGTGPVYGYTF	TGCAGCGTTGAACTTGGGACAGGCCCCGTCTATGGCTACACCTTC
.	.	TRBV12-3/TRBV12-4	TRBJ2-3	CASSLSEADTQYF	TGTGCCAGCAGCCTAAGTGAAGCAGATACGCAGTATTTT
TRBD2	once	TRBV19	TRBJ2-5	CASKRGGDGETQYF	TGTGCCAGTAAACGGGGGGGGGATGGAGAGACCCAGTACTTC
.	.	TRBV4-2	TRBJ1-5	CASSQGSAGKNQPQHF	TGTGCCAGCAGCCAAGGTTCGGCAGGGAAAAATCAGCCCCAGCATTTT
TRBD2	few	TRBV5-1	TRBJ2-5	CASSPRTGLGAEETQYF	TGCGCCAGCAGCCCGAGGACGGGACTAGGGGCGGAGGAGACCCAGTACTTC
.	.	TRBV11-2	TRBJ2-5	CASSRWTAQQF	TGTGCCAGCAGCCGCTGGACAGCCCAGCAGTTC
.	many	TRBV12-3/TRBV12-4	TRBJ1-1	CASSQGRKNTEAFF	TGTGCCAGCAGTCAGGGACGGAAGAACACTGAAGCTTTCTTT
TRBD2	.	TRBV7-3	TRBJ2-2	CASSPWPGTSGELFF	TGTGCCAGCAGCCCTTGGCCCGGGACTAGCGGGGAGCTGTTTTTT
.	.	TRBV29-1	TRBJ1-3	CSLGGGGSGNTIYF	TGCAGCCTCGGGGGTGGAGGATCTGGAAACACCATATATTTT